This note documents a single T cell receptor beta chain sequence. What it recognizes is unknown. This entry is derived from a study of early T cells in non-severe SARS-CoV-2 infection. Across the whole study: Chains were not paired, and sequencing was done on bulk RNA from unsorted whole blood. Study-wide findings and caveats: CD4 and private specificities were missed by VDJdb matching, which favored anti-spike CD8 responses.

CDR1 and CDR2 (germline): MNHNS, SASEGT. The CDR3 has 15 residues. J gave up 1 base and V 6 bases, and 7 bases lay outside the gene matches. Tagging with unique molecular identifiers was applied to individual cDNA molecules. A single record per CDR3 protein comes from TCRdb applying MiXCR to the 5' RACE reads. The repertoire includes about 100,000 distinct CDR3 sequences, around 10% of them detected once, and around 3% sits in the top ten. The rearrangement links TRBV6-1 to TRBJ1-1; 8 bases fit TRBD1. Sequenced sample: whole blood. The receptor was derived from an adult who was a healthcare worker with PCR-confirmed SARS-CoV-2 infection or an uninfected control (not recorded which). The CDR3 protein is CASRPQGASNTEAFF. The CDR3, as DNA: TGTGCCAGCAGACCCCAGGGGGCATCGAACACTGAAGCTTTCTTT.